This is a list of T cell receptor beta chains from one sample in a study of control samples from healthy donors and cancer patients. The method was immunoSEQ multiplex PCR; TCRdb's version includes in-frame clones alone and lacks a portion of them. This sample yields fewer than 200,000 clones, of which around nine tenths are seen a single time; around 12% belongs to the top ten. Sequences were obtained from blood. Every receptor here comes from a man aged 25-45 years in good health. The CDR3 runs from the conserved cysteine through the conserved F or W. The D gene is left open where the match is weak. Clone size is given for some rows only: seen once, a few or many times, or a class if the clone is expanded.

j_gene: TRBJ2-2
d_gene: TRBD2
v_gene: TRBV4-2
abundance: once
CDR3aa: CASSQSSGRVSGELFF
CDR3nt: TGTGCCAGCAGCCAGTCAAGCGGGAGAGTTTCCGGGGAGCTGTTTTTT

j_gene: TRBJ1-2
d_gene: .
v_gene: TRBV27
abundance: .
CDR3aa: CASSPGSQGGYTF
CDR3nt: TGTGCCAGCAGCCCCGGGTCTCAGGGTGGCTACACCTTC

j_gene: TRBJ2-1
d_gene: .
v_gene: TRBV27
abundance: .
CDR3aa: CASSLNRVTNEQFF
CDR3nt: TGTGCCAGCAGTTTAAACCGGGTTACAAATGAGCAGTTCTTC

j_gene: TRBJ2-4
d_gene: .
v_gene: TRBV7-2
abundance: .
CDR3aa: CASSLGGSKNIQYF
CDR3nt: TGTGCCAGCAGCTTGGGGGGAAGCAAAAACATTCAGTACTTC

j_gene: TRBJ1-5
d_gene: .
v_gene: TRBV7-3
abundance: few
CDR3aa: CASSLKVGQPQHF
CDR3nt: TGTGCCAGCAGCTTAAAGGTCGGACAGCCCCAGCATTTT

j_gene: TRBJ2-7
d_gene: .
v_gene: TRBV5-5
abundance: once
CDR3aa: CASSQMSGPEQYF
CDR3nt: TGTGCCAGCAGCCAGATGTCAGGGCCCGAGCAGTACTTC

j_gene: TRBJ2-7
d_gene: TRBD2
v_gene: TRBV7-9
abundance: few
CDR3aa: CASSKLAGGAEQYF
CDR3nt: TGTGCCAGCAGCAAGCTAGCGGGAGGTGCCGAGCAGTACTTC

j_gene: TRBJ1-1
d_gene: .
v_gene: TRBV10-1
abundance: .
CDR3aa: CASSESTLGSEAFF
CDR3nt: TGCGCCAGCAGTGAGTCGACTCTGGGGAGTGAAGCTTTCTTT

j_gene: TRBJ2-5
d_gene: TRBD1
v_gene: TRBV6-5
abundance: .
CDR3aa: CASIPGTATWKTQYF
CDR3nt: TGTGCCAGCATCCCCGGGACAGCCACCTGGAAGACCCAGTACTTC

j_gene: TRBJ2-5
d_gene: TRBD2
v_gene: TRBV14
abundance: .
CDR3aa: CASCGGRRGETQYF
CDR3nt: TGTGCCAGCTGCGGGGGACGCCGCGGAGAGACCCAGTACTTC

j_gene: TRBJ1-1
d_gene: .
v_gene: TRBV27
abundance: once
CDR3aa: CASSFQTNTEAFF
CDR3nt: TGTGCCAGCAGTTTTCAGACGAACACTGAAGCTTTCTTT

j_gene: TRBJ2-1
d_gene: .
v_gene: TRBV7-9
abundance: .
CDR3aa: CASSSTPNEQFF
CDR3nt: TGTGCCAGCAGCTCGACCCCCAATGAGCAGTTCTTC

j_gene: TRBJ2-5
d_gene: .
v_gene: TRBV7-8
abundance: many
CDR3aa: CASSFLGETQYF
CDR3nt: TGTGCCAGCAGCTTCCTGGGGGAGACCCAGTACTTC

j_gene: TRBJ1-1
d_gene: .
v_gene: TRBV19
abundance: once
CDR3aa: CASSIVGGPTEAFF
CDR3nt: TGTGCCAGTAGTATAGTGGGTGGACCAACTGAAGCTTTCTTT

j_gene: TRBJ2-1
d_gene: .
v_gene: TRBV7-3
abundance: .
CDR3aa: CASSSDPGPGQNEQFF
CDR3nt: TGTGCCAGCAGCTCCGACCCTGGCCCCGGACAGAATGAGCAGTTCTTC